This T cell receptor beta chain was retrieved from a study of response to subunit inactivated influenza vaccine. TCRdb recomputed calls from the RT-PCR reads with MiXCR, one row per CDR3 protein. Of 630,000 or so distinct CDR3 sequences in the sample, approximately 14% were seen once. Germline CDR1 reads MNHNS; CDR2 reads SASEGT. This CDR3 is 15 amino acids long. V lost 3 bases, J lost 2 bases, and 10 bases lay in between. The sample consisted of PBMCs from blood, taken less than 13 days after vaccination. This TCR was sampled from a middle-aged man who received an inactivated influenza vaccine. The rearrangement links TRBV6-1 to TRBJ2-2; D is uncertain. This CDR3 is CASSDSGINTGELFF. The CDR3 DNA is TGTGCCAGCAGTGACAGTGGGATCAACACCGGGGAGCTGTTTTTT.